Following are 13 T cell receptor beta chains from one sample sequenced in a study of T-cell reconstitution after alpha-beta-depleted transplantation in children. Unique molecular identifiers were built into the TCRbeta library. TCRdb analysed the PCR reads with MiXCR anew, one entry per CDR3 protein. The profile shows some 520,000 distinct CDR3 sequences, about 33% of them singletons. This sample comprised PBMCs from the stem cell graft donor, obtained from the stem cell graft. These receptors were obtained from a human donor who donated a stem cell graft to a child with aplastic anemia.

V usage is TRBV3-1 and J usage is TRBJ2-1; 8 positions match TRBD2. CDR1 is LGHDT and CDR2 is YNNKEL in the germline V gene (reference sequence). The V segment lost 1 base and the J segment 9 bases; nucleotides outside the gene matches: 11. The CDR3 sequence is 16 residues long. The CDR3 DNA follows: TGTGCCAGCAGCCAAGTTATAAGCGGGAGACTGGGTGAGCAGTTCTTC. It translates to CASSQVISGRLGEQFF.

This clonotype has more than one count but fewer than ten. The chain recombines TRBV7-2 with TRBJ2-4, with a weak D call TRBD2 (6 bases). The germline V gene has CDR1 SGHTA and CDR2 FQGNSA. V lost 5 bases and J lost 4, with 15 bases in between. The CDR3 consists of 15 residues. The CDR3 DNA follows: TGTGCCAGCAGCCTGCGGGGCCCAATGAAAAACATTCAGTACTTC. This sequence encodes CASSLRGPMKNIQYF.

V and J are TRBV4-1 and TRBJ2-3; 7 nucleotides line up with TRBD1. CDR1 and CDR2 from the germline V gene are MGHRA and YSYEKL. Trimming at V came to 4 bases and at J to 0 bases, leaving 16 bases not matched to a gene. This CDR3 comprises 19 residues. The CDR3: CASSLPPGQQSDSTDTQYF. In DNA, the CDR3 is TGCGCCAGCAGCCTCCCGCCGGGACAGCAATCAGATAGCACAGATACGCAGTATTTT.

This clonotype was counted a few times. The chain has TRBV5-6 and TRBJ2-5, with D possibly called TRBD1 or TRBD2 (5 bases each). The V gene's germline CDR1 is SGHDT and CDR2 YYEEEE. The CDR3 contains 16 residues. Trimming pared 1 base from V and 4 bases from J, leaving 17 bases between. The CDR3 loop is CASSLFGTRIGETQYF. In nucleotides, the CDR3 is TGTGCCAGCAGCTTGTTCGGGACCAGAATAGGAGAGACCCAGTACTTC.

This clonotype has only a few counts. The V gene is TRBV10-3, the J gene TRBJ2-3; maybe TRBD2 (6 bases). The CDR3 runs to 14 residues. Germline loops: CDR1 ENHRY, CDR2 SYGVKD. Trimming stripped 7 bases from V and 4 bases from J, with 15 bases between. CDR3 in DNA: TGTGCCATCACTACGACTAGTGATCCAGATACGCAGTATTTT. Translated, it gives CAITTTSDPDTQYF.

The gene calls are TRBV7-2 and TRBJ2-3; 7 nucleotides agree with TRBD2. This CDR3 spans 14 amino acids. Trimming at V came to 3 bases and at J to 4 bases, leaving 4 bases not matched to a gene. CDR1 and CDR2 from the germline V gene are SGHTA and FQGNSA. CDR3 DNA: TGTGCCAGCAGCTTGCGGGGAGGGCCAGATACGCAGTATTTT. Translated, it gives CASSLRGGPDTQYF.

This chain links TRBV20-1 with TRBJ2-3, with TRBD2 identical over 7 bases. V was pared by 3 bases and J by 3 bases, with 6 bases of the junction left unmatched. The CDR3 is 14 amino acids. CDR1 is DFQATT, CDR2 SNEGSKA, per germline (reference sequence). The DNA of the CDR3 is TGCAGTGCTAGGACGGCGGGAGTGACAGATACGCAGTATTTT. This sequence encodes CSARTAGVTDTQYF.

The chain is built from TRBV7-6 and TRBJ1-5; D remains ambiguous. Germline V gene lookup returns CDR1 SGHVS and CDR2 FNYEAQ. V was trimmed by 5 bases and J by 3 bases, leaving 11 bases between them. This CDR3 region has 14 residues. The CDR3 loop is CASSPGRDNQPQHF. The CDR3 DNA reads TGTGCCAGCAGCCCCGGACGGGACAATCAGCCCCAGCATTTT.

The chain carries TRBV10-3 and TRBJ2-1; 12 bases agree with TRBD2. The CDR3 is made up of 17 amino acids. The V and J ends lost 3 bases and 0 bases, in that order; junction bases with no gene match: 3. Looked up from germline, CDR1 is ENHRY and CDR2 is SYGVKD. CDR3 DNA: TGTGCCATCAGTGACCCGACTAGCGGGAGCTCCTACAATGAGCAGTTCTTC. It is translated as CAISDPTSGSSYNEQFF.

The CDR3 bases are TGCAGTGCTAGCTACCTAGCGGGGAGGGGCACCTACAATGAGCAGTTCTTC. Translation gives CSASYLAGRGTYNEQFF. This chain joins TRBV20-1 and TRBJ2-1; TRBD2 matches at 9 bases. The CDR3 totals 17 residues. Per the germline V gene, CDR1 is DFQATT and CDR2 is SNEGSKA (reference sequence). The junction had 11 bases not matched to a gene; V was cut back by 3 bases and J by 2 bases.

The gene calls are TRBV9 and TRBJ2-5; D remains ambiguous. There are 15 residues in the CDR3. The germline V gene has CDR1 SGDLS and CDR2 YYNGEE. The V end was cut by 4 bases, the J end by 4 bases, with 17 bases between. CDR3 region: CASSFGPTTPETQYF. DNA for the CDR3: TGTGCCAGCAGCTTCGGACCTACCACCCCAGAGACCCAGTACTTC.

This clonotype was counted many times. V usage is TRBV5-1 and J usage is TRBJ2-7; 7 bases agree with TRBD1. Per the germline V gene, CDR1 is SGHRS and CDR2 is YFSETQ. The CDR3 runs 12 residues. V was clipped by 0 bases and J by 6 bases; unmatched bases: 0. The CDR3 spells CASSLAGGEQYF. CDR3 sequence (DNA): TGCGCCAGCAGCTTGGCAGGGGGCGAGCAGTACTTC.

Details on this clonotype: The germline gene is not matched at one end of the junction; a read error may be the cause. The CDR3, as DNA: TGTGCCTGGAGTGTGACAGGCCTTCTCAAAATTTTT. Its protein product is CAWSVTGLLKIF. The chain uses TRBV30 and TRBJ1-4; maybe TRBD1 (6 bases). This CDR3 is 12 amino acids long. CDR1 and CDR2 from the germline V gene are GTSNPN and SVGIG (reference sequence).